A selection of T cell receptor beta chains follows, all from one sample in a study of T cell responses to AZD1222 COVID-19 vaccine. Generated by immunoSEQ multiplex PCR, the TCRdb table keeps only in-frame clones and is missing some. The sample lists some 67,000 clones; under 90% were seen once. The material was peripheral blood, obtained 28 days after the second AZD1222 dose. The receptors originated from an adult who received the AZD1222 COVID-19 vaccine. CDR3s include the opening cysteine and the closing phenylalanine or tryptophan. The D gene is left open where the match is weak. Only part of the rows carry a size: once, few, many, or a class if the clone is expanded.

.	.	TRBV2	TRBJ1-1	CASSVWGEGTNTEAFF	TGTGCCAGCAGTGTATGGGGAGAGGGGACGAACACTGAAGCTTTCTTT
.	once	TRBV3-1/TRBV3-2	TRBJ1-4	CASSQDQGDEKLFF	TGTGCCAGCAGCCAAGATCAGGGTGATGAAAAACTGTTTTTT
TRBD1	.	TRBV4-1	TRBJ1-1	CASSQTRQGPNTEAFF	TGCGCCAGCAGCCAAACCCGACAGGGCCCGAACACTGAAGCTTTCTTT
.	.	TRBV11-2	TRBJ1-2	CASSLASYGYTF	TGTGCCAGCAGCTTAGCCAGCTATGGCTACACCTTC
TRBD1	.	TRBV10-3	TRBJ1-2	CAISGTGARFNYGYTF	TGTGCCATCAGTGGGACAGGGGCCCGATTTAACTATGGCTACACCTTC
.	.	TRBV30	TRBJ1-1	CAWSEWTNYREAFF	TGTGCCTGGAGTGAATGGACAAACTACCGTGAAGCTTTCTTT
.	.	TRBV10-1	TRBJ2-7	CASSESRSSEQYF	TGCGCCAGCAGTGAGTCCCGGTCTTCCGAGCAGTACTTC
.	once	TRBV5-6	TRBJ1-3	CASSLGRGDTIYF	TGTGCCAGCAGCTTGGGCCGAGGAGACACCATATATTTT
.	.	TRBV4-2	TRBJ2-7	CASSQGDGGGYEQYF	TGTGCCAGCAGCCAAGGGGACGGGGGAGGCTACGAGCAGTACTTC
.	.	TRBV5-6	TRBJ1-1	CASSLFDRNEAFF	TGTGCCAGCAGCCTATTTGACCGGAATGAAGCTTTCTTT
.	.	TRBV7-9	TRBJ1-6	CASSFVDLGYSPLHF	TGTGCCAGCAGCTTCGTCGATTTGGGGTATTCACCCCTCCACTTT
.	.	TRBV5-6	TRBJ1-1	CASSLVFSEEAFF	TGTGCCAGCAGCTTGGTTTTCTCAGAGGAAGCTTTCTTT
.	.	TRBV6-5	TRBJ1-3	CASSYSYGSSGNTIYF	TGTGCCAGCAGTTACTCGTACGGCAGCTCTGGAAACACCATATATTTT
.	.	TRBV11-2	TRBJ1-5	CASSRGDRQPQHF	TGTGCCAGCAGTAGAGGGGATCGTCAGCCCCAGCATTTT
.	.	TRBV28	TRBJ2-5	CASSFWVGETQYF	TGTGCCAGCAGTTTTTGGGTGGGAGAGACCCAGTACTTC
.	.	TRBV10-3	TRBJ2-1	CAISDRDYNEQFF	TGTGCCATCAGCGACCGGGACTACAATGAGCAGTTCTTC
.	.	TRBV7-9	TRBJ1-5	CASSLSGGSGQPQHF	TGTGCCAGCAGCTTATCCGGGGGCTCCGGCCAGCCCCAGCATTTT
.	.	TRBV10-3	TRBJ1-1	CAISESTPGEAFF	TGTGCCATCAGTGAGTCGACTCCGGGGGAAGCTTTCTTT
.	.	TRBV5-4	TRBJ2-6	CATGAERGARGANVLTF	TGTGCCACAGGAGCCGAGAGGGGCGCGCGGGGGGCCAACGTCCTGACTTTC
TRBD1	.	TRBV28	TRBJ2-5	CASRGARGQETQYF	TGTGCCAGCAGGGGTGCCAGGGGGCAAGAGACCCAGTACTTC
TRBD2	.	TRBV7-8	TRBJ2-1	CASSLGTSDREQFF	TGTGCCAGCAGCTTGGGGACTAGCGATCGAGAGCAGTTCTTC
.	.	TRBV2	TRBJ2-1	CASTRDNEQFF	TGTGCCAGCACCAGGGATAATGAGCAGTTCTTC
TRBD1	.	TRBV5-1	TRBJ1-5	CASSTGQGAGQPQHF	TGCGCCAGCAGCACCGGACAGGGGGCCGGGCAGCCCCAGCATTTT
.	.	TRBV7-8	TRBJ1-1	CASKRGVNTEAFF	TGTGCCAGCAAAAGGGGGGTGAACACTGAAGCTTTCTTT
TRBD1	.	TRBV5-6	TRBJ2-7	CASSIWDRRRYEQYF	TGTGCCAGCAGCATATGGGACAGGCGAAGGTACGAGCAGTACTTC
.	.	TRBV12-3/TRBV12-4	TRBJ1-5	CASNLLGQPQHF	TGTGCCAGCAACCTTCTAGGTCAGCCCCAGCATTTT
TRBD1	.	TRBV19	TRBJ1-5	CATNRGEGNQPQHF	TGTGCCACCAACAGGGGAGAGGGGAATCAGCCCCAGCATTTT
.	.	TRBV15	TRBJ2-7	CATSRGGPYSYEQYF	TGTGCCACCAGCAGAGGGGGCCCATACTCCTACGAGCAGTACTTC
TRBD2	.	TRBV18	TRBJ2-2	CASSPASGAYTGELFF	TGTGCCAGCTCACCAGCTAGCGGGGCTTACACCGGGGAGCTGTTTTTT
.	.	TRBV5-1	TRBJ2-1	CASSLTTRGGHEQFF	TGCGCCAGCAGCTTGACAACTAGAGGAGGGCATGAGCAGTTCTTC
.	once	TRBV5-1	TRBJ2-7	CASSLTGFHEQYF	TGCGCCAGCAGCTTAACTGGTTTCCACGAGCAGTACTTC
TRBD1	.	TRBV5-6	TRBJ2-1	CASSLVQGASEQFF	TGTGCCAGCAGCTTGGTACAGGGGGCGAGTGAGCAGTTCTTC
.	.	TRBV2	TRBJ2-6	CASSSALGALSGANVLTF	TGTGCCAGCAGTTCGGCCCTGGGGGCGCTCTCTGGGGCCAACGTCCTGACTTTC
TRBD2	.	TRBV24-1	TRBJ2-3	CATSGKAGADTQYF	TGTGCCACCAGTGGGAAAGCGGGGGCAGATACGCAGTATTTT
TRBD1	.	TRBV28	TRBJ1-2	CASRPGTAYNYGYTF	TGTGCCAGCCGACCCGGGACAGCATATAACTATGGCTACACCTTC
.	.	TRBV7-2	TRBJ2-2	CASSSRTTNTGELFF	TGTGCCAGCAGCTCCCGGACTACCAACACCGGGGAGCTGTTTTTT
.	.	TRBV6-5	TRBJ1-2	CAIQINYGYTF	TGTGCCATACAGATTAACTATGGCTACACCTTC
.	.	TRBV5-4	TRBJ2-1	CASGLDNEQFF	TGTGCCAGCGGCCTAGACAATGAGCAGTTCTTC
TRBD1	once	TRBV27	TRBJ2-7	CASSDRGGEQYF	TGTGCCAGCAGCGACAGGGGTGGCGAGCAGTACTTC